The rows below give T cell receptor beta chains drawn from one sample of a study of T cell responses to AZD1222 COVID-19 vaccine. The table came from immunoSEQ multiplex PCR; TCRdb's copy has only in-frame clones and leaves some out. This table has about 93,000 clones, 70% to 90% appearing once. This specimen was peripheral blood, taken on day 0 of AZD1222 vaccination. The source of these receptors is an adult in good health. Each CDR3 is given with its conserved first and last residue. D genes are given only for firm matches. Part of the rows lack a size; the others show once, few, many or a class for expanded clones.

>.|TRBJ1-1|TRBV7-3|.
TGTGCCAGCAGCTTACCCGGACGGACGACTGAAGCTTTCTTT
CASSLPGRTTEAFF
>.|TRBJ1-1|TRBV14|.
TGTGCCAGCAGCCTACTAGGGGTTGGGACTGAAGCTTTCTTT
CASSLLGVGTEAFF
>.|TRBJ2-7|TRBV3-1/TRBV3-2|TRBD1
TGTGCCAGCAGCACTTGGCCGGGACAGGGGGCGCCTGGGGAGCAGTACTTC
CASSTWPGQGAPGEQYF
>few|TRBJ2-7|TRBV5-5|.
TGTGCCAGCAGCTTGGCCATTGCTGACTTGGGGGAGCAGTACTTC
CASSLAIADLGEQYF
>few|TRBJ2-7|TRBV7-9|.
TGTGCCAGCTCCACCGGGACCCAAGCCTACGAGCAGTACTTC
CASSTGTQAYEQYF
>.|TRBJ2-6|TRBV29-1|.
TGCAGCGTCAGGGACTCTGGGGCCAACGTCCTGACTTTC
CSVRDSGANVLTF
>few|TRBJ1-3|TRBV27|.
TGTGCCAGCAGCCGGGGACAATCTGGAAACACCATATATTTT
CASSRGQSGNTIYF
>.|TRBJ1-2|TRBV3-1/TRBV3-2|.
TGTGCCAGCAGCCATAGGGGAGCCGATGGCTACACCTTC
CASSHRGADGYTF
>once|TRBJ1-6|TRBV6-4|TRBD1
TGTGCCAGCAGCCAAAGGACAGGGTTAGGTTCACCCCTCCACTTT
CASSQRTGLGSPLHF
>few|TRBJ1-5|TRBV6-5|.
TGTGCCAGCAGTTACGTGGGTCCCAATCAGCCCCAGCATTTT
CASSYVGPNQPQHF
>.|TRBJ1-1|TRBV3-1/TRBV3-2|.
TGTGCCAGCAGCCCGGTAGGGGCCACTGAAGCTTTCTTT
CASSPVGATEAFF
>.|TRBJ1-2|TRBV6-1|TRBD1
TGTGCCAGCAGTGAGGGGGGGACAGGCAGATATGGCTACACCTTC
CASSEGGTGRYGYTF
>.|TRBJ1-4|TRBV9|.
TGTGCCAGCAGCGCCCTCCACAATGAAAAACTGTTTTTT
CASSALHNEKLFF
>.|TRBJ1-2|TRBV9|TRBD1
TGTGCCAGCAGCGTAGCCGGGACAGGGAGCGGCTACACCTTC
CASSVAGTGSGYTF
>medium-sized|TRBJ2-1|TRBV11-2|.
TGTGCCAGCAGCTTTGGCGGGCTCTCAAATGAGCAGTTCTTC
CASSFGGLSNEQFF
>.|TRBJ1-2|TRBV4-1|.
TGCGCCAGCAGCCAACCTCAGGGAGGGCTGAATGGCTACACCTTC
CASSQPQGGLNGYTF
>few|TRBJ1-5|TRBV5-6|TRBD1
TGTGCCAGCAGCATAGACAGGGGTGGCCAGCCCCAGCATTTT
CASSIDRGGQPQHF
>.|TRBJ2-7|TRBV6-5|TRBD1
TGTGCCAGCAGGGCAGGACAGGGATACCACGAGCAGTACTTC
CASRAGQGYHEQYF
>.|TRBJ2-3|TRBV6-1|.
TGTGCCAGCAGTGAAGGGGGCTCCGATACGCAGTATTTT
CASSEGGSDTQYF
>.|TRBJ2-7|TRBV7-2|TRBD2
TGTGCCAGCAGCGGTGGACTAGCGGGAGGGTACGAGCAGTACTTC
CASSGGLAGGYEQYF
>.|TRBJ1-1|TRBV2|TRBD1
TGTGCCAGCAGTGATCGAGTTCCAGGGGGTACTGAAGCTTTCTTT
CASSDRVPGGTEAFF
>.|TRBJ1-1|TRBV14|.
TGTGCCAGCAGCCTACAGGGAACGCCTGAAGCTTTCTTT
CASSLQGTPEAFF
>few|TRBJ2-3|TRBV7-3|.
TGTGCCAGCGGCACGACCCCAGATACGCAGTATTTT
CASGTTPDTQYF
>.|TRBJ1-2|TRBV5-6|TRBD1
TGTGCCAGCAGCAGTCAACAGGGGTACTATGGCTACACCTTC
CASSSQQGYYGYTF
>.|TRBJ1-1|TRBV5-1|TRBD1
TGCGCCAGCAGCTTGGTGGGGACAGGTAACACTGAAGCTTTCTTT
CASSLVGTGNTEAFF
>.|TRBJ1-2|TRBV19|.
TGTGCCAGTAGTATTTCCGTGACAGGACCCTATGGCTACACCTTC
CASSISVTGPYGYTF
>.|TRBJ1-6|TRBV7-9|.
TGTGCCAGCAGCCCCCGTGAGACAGGTATCTCACCCCTCCACTTT
CASSPRETGISPLHF
>many|TRBJ2-7|TRBV7-9|.
TGTGCCAGCAGCTTCCCTCAGGGGTTGCACGAGCAGTACTTC
CASSFPQGLHEQYF